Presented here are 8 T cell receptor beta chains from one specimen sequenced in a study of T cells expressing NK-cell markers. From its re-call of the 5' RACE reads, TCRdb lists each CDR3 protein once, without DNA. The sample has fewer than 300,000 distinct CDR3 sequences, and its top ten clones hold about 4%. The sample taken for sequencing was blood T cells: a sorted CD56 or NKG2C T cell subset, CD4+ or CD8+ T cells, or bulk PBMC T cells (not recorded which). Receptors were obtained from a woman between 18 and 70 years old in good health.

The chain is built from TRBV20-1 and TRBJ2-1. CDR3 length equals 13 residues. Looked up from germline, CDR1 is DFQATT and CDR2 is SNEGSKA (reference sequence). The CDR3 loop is CSARVPSLDEQFF.

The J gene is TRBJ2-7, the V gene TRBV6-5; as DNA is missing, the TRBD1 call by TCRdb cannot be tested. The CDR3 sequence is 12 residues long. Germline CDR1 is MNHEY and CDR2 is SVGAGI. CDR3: CASRQGLYEQYF.

This CDR3 reads CASSSHTGDTGELFF. V usage is TRBV12-3 or TRBV12-4 and J usage is TRBJ2-2; TCRdb picks TRBD1, but there is no DNA to check that call. The CDR3 has 15 amino acids.

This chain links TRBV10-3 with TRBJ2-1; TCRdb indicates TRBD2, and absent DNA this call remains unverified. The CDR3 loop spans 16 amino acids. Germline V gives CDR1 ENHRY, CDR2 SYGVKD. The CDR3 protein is CAISESLAGSYNEQFF.

The CDR3 is CASSSETGTYEQYF. The chain is built from TRBV12-3 or TRBV12-4 and TRBJ2-7; TCRdb selects TRBD1, and the lack of DNA leaves this call unchecked. There are 14 residues in the CDR3.

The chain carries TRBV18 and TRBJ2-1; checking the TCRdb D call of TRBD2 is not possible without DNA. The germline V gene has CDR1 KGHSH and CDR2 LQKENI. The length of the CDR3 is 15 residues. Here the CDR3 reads CASSPVAGTYNEQFF.

The CDR3 loop is CSARGPNAGTEAFF. The V call is TRBV20-1, the J call TRBJ1-1. There are 14 residues in the CDR3. Germline CDR1 reads DFQATT; CDR2 reads SNEGSKA (reference sequence).

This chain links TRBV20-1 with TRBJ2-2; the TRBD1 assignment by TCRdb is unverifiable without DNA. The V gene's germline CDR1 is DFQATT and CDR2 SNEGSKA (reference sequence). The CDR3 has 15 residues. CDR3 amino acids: CSARDRVRGTGELFF.